These 7 T cell receptor beta chains were sequenced from one sample in a study of T cells after yellow fever vaccination. Each CDR3 protein is one row after TCRdb ran MiXCR on the 5' RACE reads. The repertoire holds 300,000 to 350,000 distinct CDR3 sequences, with almost 4% as singletons. Sample: PBMCs, taken 5 days after the yellow fever booster vaccination. These receptors came from a man between 18 and 29 years old who received the YFV17D yellow fever vaccine.

Many counts were recorded for this clonotype. The rearrangement links TRBV7-3 to TRBJ2-1; 15 bases agree with TRBD2. V dropped 4 bases and J dropped 9; count of bases not matched to a gene: 4. The CDR3 extends over 15 amino acids. Germline lookup yields CDR1 SGHTA and CDR2 FQGTGA. In nucleotides, the CDR3 is TGTGCCAGCAGCTGGACTAGCGGGGGGGCGGGTGAGCAGTTCTTC. Translating it yields CASSWTSGGAGEQFF.

In DNA, the CDR3 is TGCAGTGCTCGTCCGGGACCTCAAAGCACAGATACGCAGTATTTT. It codes for CSARPGPQSTDTQYF. The rearrangement links TRBV20-1 to TRBJ2-3; D may correspond to TRBD1 or TRBD2 (5 bases each). The germline V gene has CDR1 DFQATT and CDR2 SNEGSKA (reference sequence). The CDR3 spans 15 residues. V was shortened by 5 bases and J by 0 bases, with 15 bases between the two germline ends.

The chain is built from TRBV6-6 and TRBJ2-7, with 7 bases that match TRBD1. Germline V CDR1 and CDR2: MNHNY, SVGAGI (reference sequence). V dropped 6 bases and J dropped 0; count of bases not matched to a gene: 8. The CDR3 is 15 amino acids. This CDR3 reads CASRQGTASSYEQYV. CDR3 bases: TGTGCCAGCAGACAAGGGACAGCCAGCTCCTACGAGCAGTACGTC.

V usage is TRBV28 and J usage is TRBJ2-1; 13 nucleotides agree with TRBD2. From germline, CDR1 is MDHEN and CDR2 SYDVKM. Unmatched junction bases numbered 9, after V lost 3 bases and J lost 4 bases. The CDR3 has 18 residues. The DNA of the CDR3 is TGTGCCAGCAGTTTCAATCCCGGGACTAGCGGGGCTTACAATGAGCAGTTCTTC. As protein: CASSFNPGTSGAYNEQFF.

This clonotype was observed a few times. The V call is TRBV7-2, the J call TRBJ2-1, with 9 nucleotides matching TRBD2. Germline trimming cut 1 base from V and 2 bases from J; bases unmatched to any gene: 6. The CDR3 totals 17 residues. Looked up from germline, CDR1 is SGHTA and CDR2 is FQGNSA. CDR3 region: CASSLVPAGGPYNEQFF. CDR3 bases: TGTGCCAGCAGCTTAGTGCCAGCGGGGGGACCCTACAATGAGCAGTTCTTC.

This clonotype was counted ten times or more. The chain links TRBV6-5 to TRBJ1-1; 8 positions agree with TRBD1. The junction had 4 bases not matched to a gene; V was cut back by 9 bases and J by 4 bases. Germline V gene data show CDR1 as MNHEY and CDR2 as SVGAGI. The CDR3 has 12 residues. The CDR3 here is CASRQGSTEAFF. CDR3 bases: TGTGCCAGTCGACAGGGGTCCACTGAAGCTTTCTTT.

In DNA, the CDR3 is TGCGCCAGCAGCCGGGCAGGGAGGACCTCGGGAGATACGCAGTATTTT. This gives the protein CASSRAGRTSGDTQYF. The gene calls are TRBV4-3 and TRBJ2-3; D perhaps matches TRBD2 (6 bases). The CDR3 covers 16 residues. Germline assignment: CDR1 LGHNA and CDR2 YSLEER. Between the trimmed V and J ends, which lost 4 bases and 5 bases, there was a span of 19 bases.